This T cell receptor (beta chain) was recovered during a study of T cell repertoires in cytomegalovirus infection. TCRdb re-derived calls from the reads in MiXCR, one entry per CDR3 protein. The sample lists some 590,000 distinct CDR3 sequences, almost 40% occurring once. On this clonotype itself: Its antigen remains unidentified.

Points from the study as a whole: Of the TCR beta families, the public ones yielded a cumulative frequency that identified carriers of CMV plus the relevant HLA.

This CDR3 comprises 15 residues. The germline V and J ends were trimmed by 3 bases and 6 bases, with 17 bases remaining between them. Germline V CDR1 and CDR2: MNHEY, SMNVEV (reference sequence). The genes are TRBV27 and TRBJ2-5, with a weak D call TRBD2 (6 bases). Source: cultured PBMCs, taken from culture after CMV antigen stimulation. This sequence originates from a human donor in good health (CMV status not recorded). Some clones in this sample may be carry-over from other donors' samples. CDR3 nucleotide sequence: TGTGCCAGCAGTTTCCTTGGGGCGGGGAGTCAGACCCAGTACTTC. The encoded protein is CASSFLGAGSQTQYF.